These T cell receptor beta chains were read from a single sample in a study of T-cell reconstitution after alpha-beta-depleted transplantation in children. TCRdb passed the PCR reads through MiXCR, listing each CDR3 protein once. The sample shows fewer than 700,000 distinct CDR3 sequences, 10% to 15% of them seen only once. The material sequenced was PBMCs, mostly from graft donor cells, taken 360 days after TCRalphabeta/CD19-depleted stem cell transplant. The receptors were gathered from a male patient under 18 who had a stem cell transplant for acute myeloid leukemia, so the T cells may come from the graft donor. The CDR3 runs from the conserved cysteine through the conserved F or W. A D gene is named only where the DNA matches it firmly. Some rows mark clone size as missing; the rest say once, few, many or name a class of expanded clone.

clone size,D gene,J gene,CDR3 length,V gene,CDR3 protein,CDR3 DNA
few,-,TRBJ1-4,15,TRBV10-3,CAISPDGRGGEKLFF,TGTGCCATCAGCCCCGACGGTCGGGGTGGGGAAAAACTGTTTTTT
many,-,TRBJ2-1,14,TRBV7-3,CASSLSPRGGEQFF,TGTGCCAGCAGCTTAAGCCCCCGAGGCGGTGAGCAGTTCTTC
few,-,TRBJ2-1,15,TRBV28,CASSSRRTPSDEQFF,TGTGCCAGCAGTTCCCGGCGGACCCCCTCGGATGAGCAGTTCTTC
-,TRBD2,TRBJ2-1,16,TRBV19,CASSLGLVYFYNEQFF,TGTGCCAGTTCCCTCGGACTAGTGTATTTCTACAATGAGCAGTTCTTC
few,TRBD2,TRBJ2-3,18,TRBV28,CASSPPGLAGTSTDTQYF,TGTGCCAGCAGTCCACCGGGACTAGCGGGAACTAGCACAGATACGCAGTATTTT
-,TRBD2,TRBJ2-5,17,TRBV12-3/TRBV12-4,CASSPLGLAGAQETQYF,TGTGCCAGCAGTCCCCTGGGGCTAGCGGGCGCCCAAGAGACCCAGTACTTC
few,-,TRBJ2-7,13,TRBV18,CASSPVTWYEQYF,TGTGCCAGCTCACCTGTGACATGGTACGAGCAGTACTTC
many,-,TRBJ1-2,13,TRBV18,CASSPTARHGYTF,TGTGCCAGCTCACCGACCGCACGCCATGGCTACACCTTC
-,TRBD2,TRBJ2-1,16,TRBV6-2/TRBV6-3,CASSYPIAGGRNEQFF,TGTGCCAGCAGTTACCCCATAGCGGGAGGTCGAAATGAGCAGTTCTTC
-,TRBD2,TRBJ2-7,15,TRBV24-1,CATSPFRTRSDEQYF,TGTGCCACCAGCCCCTTCAGGACTAGATCGGACGAGCAGTACTTC
many,-,TRBJ2-3,13,TRBV28,CASTRQGTDTQYF,TGTGCCAGCACCCGTCAGGGCACAGATACGCAGTATTTT
few,TRBD1,TRBJ1-5,16,TRBV28,CASQFWTGGTYQPQHF,TGTGCCAGCCAGTTTTGGACAGGGGGCACGTATCAGCCCCAGCATTTT
few,TRBD2,TRBJ2-3,15,TRBV20-1,CSAINKREGPDTQYF,TGCAGTGCTATAAACAAGCGGGAGGGGCCAGATACGCAGTATTTT
-,-,TRBJ2-1,16,TRBV4-3,CASSQDGPGAVNEQFF,TGCGCCAGCAGCCAAGATGGGCCGGGGGCGGTGAATGAGCAGTTCTTC
many,-,TRBJ2-1,13,TRBV6-2/TRBV6-3,CASRLSSYNEQFF,TGTGCCAGTAGGTTGAGCTCCTACAATGAGCAGTTCTTC
few,TRBD2,TRBJ2-1,13,TRBV27,CASSFPTSEKQFF,TGTGCCAGCAGTTTCCCCACTAGCGAGAAGCAGTTCTTC
-,-,TRBJ2-1,14,TRBV28,CASTGPPSYNEQFF,TGTGCCAGCACGGGTCCACCTTCCTACAATGAGCAGTTCTTC
-,-,TRBJ1-5,15,TRBV28,CASSFLGEGNQPQHF,TGTGCCAGCAGTTTCCTCGGGGAGGGGAATCAGCCCCAGCATTTT
many,-,TRBJ2-1,11,TRBV12-3/TRBV12-4,CASSLAGRKFF,TGTGCCAGCAGTTTAGCGGGCCGGAAGTTCTTC
-,-,TRBJ2-1,13,TRBV20-1,CFPEAGNYNEQFF,TGCTTCCCCGAGGCGGGGAACTACAATGAGCAGTTCTTC
few,-,TRBJ1-1,14,TRBV4-2,CASSQDRRFTEAFF,TGTGCCAGCAGCCAAGATCGTCGATTTACTGAAGCTTTCTTT
many,-,TRBJ2-2,15,TRBV9,CASSANRVDTGELFF,TGTGCCAGCAGCGCGAACAGGGTAGACACCGGGGAGCTGTTTTTT
few,-,TRBJ2-6,17,TRBV7-9,CASSLAGAYLGANVLTF,TGTGCCAGCAGCTTAGCCGGGGCCTACCTTGGGGCCAACGTCCTGACTTTC
-,-,TRBJ2-7,15,TRBV30,CAWSPIGETPYEQYF,TGTGCCTGGAGTCCTATAGGGGAGACTCCCTACGAGCAGTACTTC
few,-,TRBJ2-4,18,TRBV20-1,CSGFFAGSQRGAKNIQYF,TGCAGTGGGTTCTTCGCCGGGAGTCAGAGGGGGGCCAAAAACATTCAGTACTTC
many,-,TRBJ2-1,10,TRBV28,CASRHGEQFF,TGTGCCAGCAGACATGGTGAGCAGTTCTTC
-,-,TRBJ2-3,14,TRBV6-2/TRBV6-3,CASSFTGSTDTQYF,TGTGCCAGCAGTTTCACAGGGAGCACAGATACGCAGTATTTT
few,-,TRBJ2-7,13,TRBV6-5,CASSYGRAGEQYF,TGTGCCAGCAGTTACGGACGGGCGGGCGAGCAGTACTTC
many,-,TRBJ1-1,15,TRBV5-1,CASSLEGRRNTEAFF,TGCGCCAGCAGCTTGGAGGGCAGAAGGAACACTGAAGCTTTCTTT
few,-,TRBJ2-7,14,TRBV29-1,CSVRPRQATYEQYF,TGCAGCGTTCGCCCCCGGCAGGCTACCTACGAGCAGTACTTC
many,-,TRBJ2-2,17,TRBV4-3,CASSSPRREPDTGELFF,TGCGCCAGCAGTTCCCCGAGACGGGAGCCGGACACCGGGGAGCTGTTTTTT
few,TRBD1,TRBJ1-1,15,TRBV7-2,CASSFGGQGKTEAFF,TGTGCCAGCAGCTTCGGGGGACAGGGAAAGACTGAAGCTTTCTTT
-,TRBD2,TRBJ2-6,19,TRBV6-2/TRBV6-3,CASSYSSSGPPSGANVLTF,TGTGCCAGCAGTTACTCTTCTAGCGGGCCCCCCTCTGGGGCCAACGTCCTGACTTTC
many,-,TRBJ2-3,14,TRBV9,CASSVGAFTDTQYF,TGTGCCAGCAGCGTAGGGGCGTTCACAGATACGCAGTATTTT
few,-,TRBJ1-4,16,TRBV21-1,CASSNRGDRSSEKLFF,TGTGCCAGCAGCAACAGAGGGGACAGGTCGAGTGAAAAACTGTTTTTT
-,-,TRBJ2-7,13,TRBV6-6,CASSTPLGYEQYF,TGTGCCAGCAGTACGCCCCTGGGCTACGAGCAGTACTTC
few,-,TRBJ2-7,14,TRBV7-9,CASSLALTDYEQYF,TGTGCCAGCAGCTTGGCCCTGACAGACTACGAGCAGTACTTC
many,-,TRBJ2-7,11,TRBV20-1,CRAWTRYEQYF,TGCAGAGCCTGGACGCGCTACGAGCAGTACTTC
-,-,TRBJ1-1,13,TRBV20-1,CSAAKTGTTEAFF,TGCAGTGCCGCAAAAACAGGGACGACTGAAGCTTTCTTT
-,TRBD2,TRBJ2-7,15,TRBV28,CASSLLSSGRYEQYF,TGTGCCAGCAGTTTATTATCTAGCGGGAGGTACGAGCAGTACTTC
-,-,TRBJ2-1,14,TRBV10-3,CAISRDRLLNEQFF,TGTGCCATCAGCCGGGACCGCTTACTGAATGAGCAGTTCTTC
many,TRBD2,TRBJ2-1,15,TRBV5-1,CASSFGLAGNNEQFF,TGCGCCAGCAGCTTCGGACTAGCGGGGAACAATGAGCAGTTCTTC
-,TRBD2,TRBJ2-3,16,TRBV7-8,CASSLGVAGYTDTQYF,TGTGCCAGCAGCTTAGGGGTAGCGGGGTACACAGATACGCAGTATTTT
-,TRBD1,TRBJ1-4,14,TRBV5-1,CASSRTGDGEKLFF,TGCGCCAGCAGCCGGACAGGGGACGGAGAAAAACTGTTTTTT
many,-,TRBJ2-7,12,TRBV18,CASSPISYEQYF,TGTGCCAGCTCACCAATCAGCTACGAGCAGTACTTC
few,-,TRBJ2-7,14,TRBV6-5,CASSSSPQSYEQYF,TGTGCCAGCAGTTCCAGCCCCCAGTCCTACGAGCAGTACTTC
few,TRBD2,TRBJ2-7,13,TRBV27,CASASGTTYEQYF,TGTGCCAGCGCCTCCGGGACTACCTACGAGCAGTACTTC
many,-,TRBJ2-6,17,TRBV28,CASSLFGSLSGANVLTF,TGTGCCAGCAGTTTATTTGGCAGCCTCTCCGGGGCCAACGTCCTGACTTTC
many,TRBD1,TRBJ1-3,14,TRBV28,CASSSGTGGNTIYF,TGTGCCAGCAGTTCCGGGACAGGCGGAAACACCATATATTTT
few,-,TRBJ1-1,12,TRBV28,CASARGEAEAFF,TGTGCCAGCGCTCGGGGTGAGGCTGAAGCTTTCTTT
few,TRBD2,TRBJ2-1,19,TRBV4-3,CASSLVTGTSGRSYNEQFF,TGCGCCAGCAGCCTCGTGACCGGGACTAGCGGGAGGTCCTACAATGAGCAGTTCTTC
many,TRBD2,TRBJ2-2,14,TRBV7-3,CASSTRGGTGELFF,TGTGCCAGCTCCACCCGGGGGGGTACCGGGGAGCTGTTTTTT